These 2 T cell receptor beta chains share one sample of origin, sequenced in a study of blood T cell repertoires in COVID-19. This table comes from immunoSEQ multiplex PCR, and its TCRdb copy is limited to in-frame clones, with some not included. Of about 100,000 clones in the sample, approximately 90% are singletons; the top ten hold roughly 1.9%. The source material was peripheral blood. These receptors were collected from a man aged 45-65 years with active COVID-19.

The J gene is TRBJ1-5, the V gene TRBV6-5; D uncertain. This CDR3 spans 15 amino acids. The V end was cut by 7 bases, the J end by 2 bases, with 15 bases between. Germline V CDR1 and CDR2: MNHEY, SVGAGI. For the CDR3, the DNA is TGTGCCAGCAACGGTACCCCGGAGGGCAATCAGCCCCAGCATTTT. Protein: CASNGTPEGNQPQHF.

The V call is TRBV7-3, the J call TRBJ1-6; D gene unclear. Germline assignment: CDR1 SGHTA and CDR2 FQGTGA. Between the trimmed V and J ends, which lost 2 bases and 8 bases, there was a span of 7 bases. The CDR3 runs to 13 residues. CDR3 sequence: CASSLSSDSPLHF. Written as DNA, the CDR3 is TGTGCCAGCAGCTTATCGTCGGATTCACCCCTCCACTTT. Variable domain in full (rest from reference TRBV7-3 and TRBJ1-6): GAGVSQTPSNKVTEKGKYVELRCDPISGHTALYWYRQSLGQGPEFLIYFQGTGAADDSGLPNDRFFAVRPEGSVSTLKIQRTERGDSAVYLCASSLSSDSPLHFGNGTRLTVT.